This T cell receptor (beta chain) was profiled in a study of blood T cell repertoires in COVID-19. Study overall: Samples taken during acute and convalescent COVID-19 were collected in the United States, Italy and Spain. The cDNA or gDNA used as material had been derived from T cells, B-cell-depleted T cells, or PBMCs.

Methods used by the authors: Reference gene primer amplification yielded estimated nucleated cell counts. The data were produced by immunoSEQ multiplex PCR, yet TCRdb's version contains in-frame clones alone and is incomplete. Clone size and V and J calls were adopted from that table, with D and trimming inferred from the DNA. Of 95,000 to 150,000 clones listed, 70% to 90% are singletons. Germline lookup yields CDR1 SGHRS and CDR2 YFSETQ. V lost 1 base to trimming and J lost 11 bases; unmatched junction nucleotides: 5. CDR3 length: 12 amino acids. The receptor was isolated from a man in his fifties or sixties with acute or convalescent COVID-19. The material sequenced was peripheral blood. This chain joins TRBV5-1 and TRBJ1-1; 7 bases line up with TRBD1. The CDR3 is CASSLNDRDAFF. The CDR3 DNA follows: TGCGCCAGCAGCTTGAATGACAGGGACGCTTTCTTT.